This T cell receptor (beta chain) was captured in a study of shared clonotypes between healthy human individuals. Across the whole study: Three plates were used per donor for CD4 naive, three for CD4 memory, two for CD8 naive and one for CD8 memory.

Naive CD8 populations comprised CD45RO-negative cells positively selected for CCR7, excluding terminally differentiated effector memory CD45RA+ cells. To note about this clone: The antigen is undetermined.

General study points: Tissues were not sampled, only blood, and their repertoires likely differ. A handful of donors held around 5% of naive CD4 clonotypes in common.

The V gene end was trimmed by 1 base and the J gene end by 5 bases; junction bases not matched to a gene: 17. Looked up from germline, CDR1 is MNHNS and CDR2 is SASEGT. CDR3 size: 19 residues. The assay was run at deep level. Measured with immunoSEQ multiplex PCR; TCRdb has only the in-frame clones, and not every one. The table records just over 2,000,000 clones, about 95% of them present only once. J is TRBJ2-7 and V is TRBV6-1; 10 bases agree with TRBD1. The sequence derives from a man aged 18 to 30 in good health. Sequencing used naive CD8+ T cells sorted from blood. DNA for the CDR3: TGTGCCAGCAGTGAAGAACGGTCCTATAGGGACAGGGGTTCCCACGAGCAGTACTTC. This encodes CASSEERSYRDRGSHEQYF.